The present T cell receptor (beta chain) was sequenced within a study of T cells after yellow fever vaccination. Whole-study findings and limits: When the response was secondary, it was weaker but reached its peak faster, day 5 versus 15. Among primary-vaccination clones, most reappeared after the booster, at roughly 96% for CD4 and approximately 90% for CD8.

The germline V gene has CDR1 SGHTA and CDR2 FQGTGA. The CDR3 is made up of 15 amino acids. Trimming pared 5 bases from V and 5 bases from J, leaving 18 bases between. The TCR cDNA carried a universal primer site and UMIs from 5'RACE template switching. One entry per CDR3 protein results from TCRdb running MiXCR on the 5' RACE reads. Counted here are a few hundred thousand distinct CDR3 sequences, roughly a sixth occurring once; the ten biggest clones make up roughly 17%. Comment on this clonotype: Its antigen is undetermined.

This chain connects TRBV7-3 to TRBJ2-5, with a tentative D call TRBD1 (6 bases). This sequence was found in a man between 18 and 35 years old who received the YFV17D yellow fever vaccine. The sequences come from PBMCs, collected about 5 days after the first yellow fever vaccination. CDR3: CASSPAQGMGETQYF. DNA for the CDR3: TGTGCCAGCAGCCCCGCCCAGGGGATGGGGGAGACCCAGTACTTC.